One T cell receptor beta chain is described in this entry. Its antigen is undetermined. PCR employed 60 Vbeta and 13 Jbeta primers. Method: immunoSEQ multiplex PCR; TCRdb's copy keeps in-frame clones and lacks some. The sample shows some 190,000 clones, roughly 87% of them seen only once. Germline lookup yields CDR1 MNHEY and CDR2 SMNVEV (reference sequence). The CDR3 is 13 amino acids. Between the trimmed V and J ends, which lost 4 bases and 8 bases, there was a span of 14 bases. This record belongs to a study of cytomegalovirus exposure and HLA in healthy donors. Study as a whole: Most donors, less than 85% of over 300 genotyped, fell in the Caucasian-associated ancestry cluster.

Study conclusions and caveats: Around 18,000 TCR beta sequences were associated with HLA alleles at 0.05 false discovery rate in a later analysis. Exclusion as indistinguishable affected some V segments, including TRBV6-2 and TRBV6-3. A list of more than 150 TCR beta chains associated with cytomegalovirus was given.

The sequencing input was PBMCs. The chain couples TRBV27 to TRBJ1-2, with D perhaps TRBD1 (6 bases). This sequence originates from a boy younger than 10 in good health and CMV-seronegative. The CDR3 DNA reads TGTGCCAGCAGTTCCGACAGGATTGGCGGCTACACCTTC. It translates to CASSSDRIGGYTF.